The TCR beta chain described here comes from a study of T-cell reconstitution after alpha-beta-depleted transplantation in children. This clonotype came up many times. The ends were cut back, 0 bases at V and 5 bases at J, with 7 bases in the middle. Germline V lookup: CDR1 MNHEY, CDR2 SVGAGI. This CDR3 has 13 residues. This sample's TCRbeta library carried unique molecular identifier barcodes. TCRdb re-derived calls from the PCR reads in MiXCR, one entry per CDR3 protein. The sample has 600,000 to 700,000 distinct CDR3 sequences; approximately 17% are singletons. The source of this sequence is a human donor who donated a stem cell graft to a child with acute myeloid leukemia. This specimen consisted of PBMCs from the stem cell graft donor, obtained from the stem cell graft. This chain links TRBV6-5 with TRBJ1-1, with D hard to call. For the CDR3, the DNA is TGTGCCAGCAGTTACTCTGGGGAAACTGAAGCTTTCTTT. This encodes CASSYSGETEAFF.